Below, 6 T cell receptor beta chains from the same sample are listed, as sequenced in a study of T cells in Graves' hyperthyroidism and ophthalmopathy. The investigators amplified TCR beta CDR3 regions from RNA transcripts. TCR CDR3 underwent first-round RT-PCR with the HTBI primer set. TCRdb processed the multiplex PCR reads anew with MiXCR; each CDR3 protein has one entry. The repertoire holds roughly 500,000 distinct CDR3 sequences, with 46% as singletons. Sequencing was performed on peripheral blood or thyroid tissue (not recorded which). Receptors were obtained from an adult woman with Graves' disease, either hyperthyroidism or ophthalmopathy (not recorded which).

In its sample, this clonotype was seen many times. The CDR3 here is CASSDSLGTQYF. The CDR3 nucleotides read TGTGCCAGCAGTGACTCTTTGGGGACCCAGTACTTC. This rearrangement joins TRBV6-4 to TRBJ2-5; D not resolved. CDR3 length: 12 residues. Trimming removed 0 bases from V and 7 bases from J, with 6 bases in between. In germline, CDR1 is MRHNA, CDR2 SNTAGT.

V and J are TRBV29-1 and TRBJ2-5, with D unclear. CDR1 SQVTM and CDR2 ANQGSEA come from the germline V gene. The CDR3 totals 14 residues. The V end was cut by 0 bases, the J end by 5 bases, with 13 bases between. The CDR3 DNA is TGCAGCGTTGAAGAAGAAAGGGAAGGGGAGACCCAGTACTTC. It translates to CSVEEEREGETQYF. Complete variable domain (other parts from reference TRBV29-1 and TRBJ2-5): SAVISQKPSRDICQRGTSLTIQCQVDSQVTMMFWYRQQPGQSLTLIATANQGSEATYESGFVIDKFPISRPNLTFSTLTVSNMSPEDSSIYLCSVEEEREGETQYFGPGTRLLVL.

The rearrangement uses TRBV19 and TRBJ2-6; D not certain. The CDR3 loop spans 15 amino acids. The germline gives CDR1 LNHDA, CDR2 SQIVND (reference sequence). V lost 9 bases to trimming and J lost 4 bases, with 16 bases between them. CDR3 nucleotides: TGTGCCAGCAGCCTTGGGTCTGAGGGGGCCAACGTCCTGACTTTC. This encodes CASSLGSEGANVLTF.

This clonotype was seen many times. The gene calls are TRBV7-9 and TRBJ2-5, with no clear D. Germline V CDR1 and CDR2: SEHNR, FQNEAQ (reference sequence). V lost 3 bases and J 2 bases, leaving 4 bases between the germline ends. The CDR3 runs to 12 residues. The CDR3 DNA reads TGTGCCAGCAGCTTTAAGCAAGAGACCCAGTACTTC. Its translation: CASSFKQETQYF.

The chain carries TRBV29-1 and TRBJ1-1; weak D call: TRBD1 (5 bases). With 4 bases removed from V and 14 bases from J, the gap between germline ends came to 17 bases. The germline CDR1 and CDR2 sequences are SQVTM and ANQGSEA. The CDR3 consists of 11 residues. The CDR3 DNA follows: TGCAGCGTTGTTGAGGGACCGGAGCAGTTCTTT. Amino acid sequence: CSVVEGPEQFF.

The genes are TRBV10-2 and TRBJ2-6; 9 bases map to TRBD1. This CDR3 spans 17 amino acids. Germline V gene lookup returns CDR1 WSHSY and CDR2 SAAADI. V lost 6 bases, J lost 0 bases, and 6 bases stayed unmatched. The CDR3 loop reads CASRENRGHSGANVLTF. The CDR3 DNA reads as TGCGCCAGCAGGGAAAACAGGGGGCACTCTGGGGCCAACGTCCTGACTTTC.